These 26 T cell receptor beta chains were all obtained from the same sample, sequenced in a study of blood T cell repertoires in COVID-19. The table came from immunoSEQ multiplex PCR; TCRdb's copy has only in-frame clones and leaves some out. The sample holds about 670,000 clones; 75% to 90% are singletons and the top ten take roughly 0.25%. Specimen: peripheral blood. The source is a woman younger than 30 with acute or convalescent COVID-19.

This rearrangement joins TRBV21-1 to TRBJ1-1; the D call TRBD1 from the table was never checked on the DNA. TRBV21-1 is annotated as a pseudogene. This CDR3 is built from 16 residues. CDR3 bases: TGTGCCAGCAGCAGTGTCTCCGGGACAGTGAACACTGAAGCTTTCTTT. Its translation: CASSSVSGTVNTEAFF.

The V and J genes are TRBV30 and TRBJ2-1; D is undetermined. Trimming pared 8 bases from V and 10 bases from J, leaving 21 bases between. The CDR3 spans 13 residues. The germline V gene has CDR1 GTSNPN and CDR2 SVGIG (reference sequence). In DNA form, the CDR3 reads TGTGCCCTCGGTGCCCTAAGACTTGGAGAGCAGTTCTTC. It specifies CALGALRLGEQFF.

The gene calls are TRBV30 and TRBJ1-6; 7 bases agree with TRBD1. Germline V gene sequence: CDR1 GTSNPN, CDR2 SVGIG (reference sequence). Losses at the gene ends were 1 base for V and 2 bases for J; bases not matched to a gene: 2. The CDR3 extends over 15 amino acids. Written as DNA, the CDR3 is TGTGCCTGGAGTGAGGGGGCGGCCTATAATTCACCCCTCCACTTT. It encodes CAWSEGAAYNSPLHF.

Here the CDR3 reads CASSGLLERSSYNEQFF. As DNA, the CDR3 is TGTGCCAGCAGCGGCCTACTAGAGAGAAGCTCCTACAATGAGCAGTTCTTC. V usage is TRBV9 and J usage is TRBJ2-1, with TRBD2 as a possible D gene (5 bases). Deletions cut 3 bases from V and 0 bases from J, with 16 bases between. Germline CDR1 and CDR2: SGDLS and YYNGEE. The CDR3 spans 17 residues.

The chain carries TRBV5-4 and TRBJ1-2; 9 nucleotides agree with TRBD1. CDR3 length equals 16 residues. In germline, CDR1 is SGHNT, CDR2 YYREEE (reference sequence). J lost 8 bases, V lost 4 bases, and 15 bases had no gene match. CDR3 amino acids: CASSRGDRDVFGGYTF. CDR3 in DNA: TGTGCCAGCAGCCGCGGGGACAGGGACGTATTTGGGGGCTACACCTTC.

The V call is TRBV7-6, the J call TRBJ1-1; D is possibly TRBD1 (5 bases). The germline V gene encodes CDR1 SGHVS and CDR2 FNYEAQ. The germline V and J ends were trimmed by 4 bases and 2 bases, with 14 bases remaining between them. There are 15 residues in the CDR3. The CDR3 bases are TGTGCCAGCAGCTCGGCGGGGGGAGATAACACTGAAGCTTTCTTT. It encodes CASSSAGGDNTEAFF.

The CDR3 loop reads CATSRRGQGETQYF. CDR3 sequence (DNA): TGTGCCACCAGCAGAAGAGGGCAAGGGGAGACCCAGTACTTC. The chain is built from TRBV15 and TRBJ2-5; perhaps TRBD2 as D (5 bases). Germline V gene data show CDR1 as LNHNV and CDR2 as YYDKDF (reference sequence). The CDR3 has 14 residues. The ends were cut back, 2 bases at V and 5 bases at J, with 12 bases in the middle.

The chain recombines TRBV6-6 with TRBJ1-1; TRBD1 matches at 10 bases. Germline CDR1 and CDR2: MNHNY and SVGAGI (reference sequence). The CDR3 sequence is 14 residues long. V lost 6 bases and J lost 4; bases outside the gene matches: 5. The CDR3 loop reads CASRMGQGLTEAFF. CDR3 sequence (DNA): TGTGCCAGCAGGATGGGACAGGGGCTCACTGAAGCTTTCTTT.

This clone is a singleton in its sample. J is TRBJ1-2 and V is TRBV7-9, with TRBD1 matching over 7 bases. V lost 4 bases to trimming and J lost 0 bases; unmatched junction nucleotides: 5. There are 15 residues in the CDR3. Germline CDR1 and CDR2: SEHNR and FQNEAQ (reference sequence). Here the CDR3 reads CASSSGQAANYGYTF. CDR3 coding DNA: TGTGCCAGCAGCTCAGGACAGGCCGCTAACTATGGCTACACCTTC.

The rearrangement links TRBV9 to TRBJ1-2, with 8 bases fitting TRBD1. The CDR3 is made up of 14 amino acids. Germline CDR1 reads SGDLS; CDR2 reads YYNGEE. Unmatched junction bases numbered 10, after V lost 4 bases and J lost 8 bases. The CDR3 region is CASSLRGRPGGYTF. The CDR3 nucleotides read TGTGCCAGCAGCCTCAGGGGGCGTCCCGGCGGCTACACCTTC.

V is TRBV18 and J is TRBJ1-1; D perhaps matches TRBD1 (5 bases). The CDR3 has 16 residues. The V end was cut by 5 bases, the J end by 2 bases, with 18 bases between. CDR1 and CDR2 (germline): KGHSH, LQKENI. The CDR3 sequence is CASSTGGLGANTEAFF. CDR3 nucleotides: TGTGCCAGCTCAACCGGGGGTCTAGGAGCCAACACTGAAGCTTTCTTT.

The chain couples TRBV7-2 to TRBJ1-5, with D perhaps matching TRBD1 (5 bases). Germline CDR1 reads SGHTA; CDR2 reads FQGNSA. V lost 1 base to trimming and J lost 1 base, with 11 bases between them. This CDR3 spans 16 amino acids. The CDR3 reads CASSLGGQGSNQPQHF. The CDR3 bases are TGTGCCAGCAGCTTAGGGGGCCAAGGGAGCAATCAGCCCCAGCATTTT.

Comments on this clone: Other DNA sequences in the same sample also yield this CDR3. This sequence joins TRBV2 and TRBJ1-5, with 7 bases identical to TRBD1. CDR1 and CDR2 (germline): SNHLY, FYNNEI. V dropped 6 bases and J dropped 2; count of bases not matched to a gene: 4. The CDR3 consists of 14 residues. CDR3 residues: CASSRTGGNQPQHF. In DNA, the CDR3 is TGTGCCAGCAGCCGTACAGGGGGCAATCAGCCCCAGCATTTT.

The gene calls are TRBV6-5 and TRBJ2-7, with a possible D match to TRBD2 (6 bases). V was clipped by 0 bases and J by 3 bases, with 9 bases between them. Germline values: CDR1 MNHEY, CDR2 SVGAGI. The CDR3 loop spans 14 amino acids. For the CDR3, the DNA is TGTGCCAGCAGTTACTCGGAGGGGTACTACGAGCAGTACTTC. It specifies CASSYSEGYYEQYF.

The chain couples TRBV6-4 to TRBJ1-4; possible D gene TRBD1, 6 bases. Germline CDR1 MRHNA, CDR2 SNTAGT. The ends were cut back, 6 bases at V and 8 bases at J, with 22 bases in the middle. The CDR3 is 16 residues long. CDR3: CASSVRGRGAEEKLFF. In DNA, the CDR3 is TGTGCCAGCAGCGTCCGTGGTCGGGGGGCAGAAGAAAAACTGTTTTTT.

The table lists this clone with a few counts. The chain joins TRBV5-5 to TRBJ1-4; D might be TRBD1 (5 bases). The CDR3 is 14 residues long. The germline V gene encodes CDR1 SGHKS and CDR2 YYEKEE (reference sequence). V lost 5 bases and J lost 0, with 8 bases in between. The CDR3: CASRRGATNEKLFF. The CDR3 DNA reads as TGTGCCAGCAGAAGGGGTGCAACTAATGAAAAACTGTTTTTT.

The chain is built from TRBV9 and TRBJ1-1; 12 bases agree with TRBD1. V shed 0 bases and J 0 bases; nucleotides not matched to a gene: 6. Looked up from germline, CDR1 is SGDLS and CDR2 is YYNGEE. This CDR3 spans 18 amino acids. This chain's CDR3 is CASSVDPGQGALNTEAFF. The CDR3 coding sequence is TGTGCCAGCAGCGTAGACCCGGGACAGGGGGCATTGAACACTGAAGCTTTCTTT.

The CDR3 DNA is TGCAGCGTCCTAGACAGGGGGACTGACAATGAGCAGTTCTTC. Translation gives CSVLDRGTDNEQFF. V gene TRBV29-1 combines with J gene TRBJ2-1, with 9 nucleotides matching TRBD1. With 6 bases clipped from V and 5 bases from J, the junction kept 8 bases outside the gene matches. CDR1 is SQVTM, CDR2 ANQGSEA, per germline. This CDR3 has 14 residues.

This clone has a single count. The rearrangement uses TRBV29-1 and TRBJ1-1; D might be TRBD1 (6 bases). The CDR3 is 14 residues long. Trimming stripped 3 bases from V and 0 bases from J, with 11 bases between. CDR1 is SQVTM, CDR2 ANQGSEA, per germline. CDR3 region: CSVDYRVMNTEAFF. The CDR3 nucleotides read TGCAGCGTTGATTACAGGGTCATGAACACTGAAGCTTTCTTT.

The gene calls are TRBV3-1 (or the pseudogene TRBV3-2) and TRBJ2-5, with D perhaps TRBD2 (5 bases). Germline CDR1 LGHDT, CDR2 YNNKEL (reference sequence). The CDR3 is made up of 15 amino acids. Trimming pared 5 bases from V and 3 bases from J, leaving 16 bases between. The CDR3 protein is CASSLGERWEETQYF. Here the CDR3 DNA reads TGTGCCAGCAGCTTGGGAGAAAGGTGGGAAGAGACCCAGTACTTC.

The V call is TRBV7-2, the J call TRBJ2-5; 9 bases align to TRBD2. Germline CDR1 reads SGHTA; CDR2 reads FQGNSA. Losses at the gene ends were 5 bases for V and 2 bases for J; bases not matched to a gene: 3. The CDR3 is 14 residues long. For the CDR3, the DNA is TGTGCCAGCAGCCGGAGCGGGGGGCAAGAGACCCAGTACTTC. As protein: CASSRSGGQETQYF.

The V call is TRBV28, the J call TRBJ1-1; 12 nucleotides agree with TRBD1. Trimming cost V 4 bases and J 4 bases; bases outside gene matches: 7. The CDR3 length is 16 residues. Germline V lookup: CDR1 MDHEN, CDR2 SYDVKM. CDR3 protein: CASSSYPGQGATEAFF. CDR3 DNA sequence: TGTGCCAGCAGTTCATACCCGGGACAGGGGGCCACTGAAGCTTTCTTT.

The chain uses TRBV3-1 (or the pseudogene TRBV3-2) and TRBJ2-5; D is perhaps TRBD2 (6 bases). Trimming cost V 1 base and J 5 bases, with 14 bases left between them. Germline CDR1 reads LGHDT; CDR2 reads YNNKEL (reference sequence). The CDR3 consists of 15 residues. CDR3 DNA: TGTGCCAGCAGCCAAGTGAGGCTCCGGGGGGAGACCCAGTACTTC. It codes for CASSQVRLRGETQYF.

V and J are TRBV5-1 and TRBJ2-1; 7 bases are a match to TRBD1. Trimming cost V 7 bases and J 3 bases; bases outside gene matches: 7. Germline V gene sequence: CDR1 SGHRS, CDR2 YFSETQ. The CDR3 is 14 residues long. For the CDR3, the DNA is TGCGCCAGCCGGTTAGGGGGCCTCTACAATGAGCAGTTCTTC. It yields the protein CASRLGGLYNEQFF.

The chain has TRBV19 and TRBJ1-2; 7 bases are a match to TRBD1. CDR3 length: 14 amino acids. The junction had 5 bases not matched to a gene; V was cut back by 3 bases and J by 4 bases. CDR1 LNHDA and CDR2 SQIVND come from the germline V gene (reference sequence). CDR3: CASSIFRDSYGYTF. CDR3 DNA sequence: TGTGCCAGTAGTATCTTCAGGGACAGCTATGGCTACACCTTC.

The chain carries TRBV7-2 and TRBJ2-4, with 10 bases fitting TRBD1. Per the germline V gene, CDR1 is SGHTA and CDR2 is FQGNSA. CDR3 length equals 19 residues. The V and J ends lost 5 bases and 3 bases, in that order; junction bases with no gene match: 16. CDR3 bases: TGTGCCAGCAGCCACCCCCCGGGACAGGGGAGCTGGGGCAAAAACATTCAGTACTTC. Its translation: CASSHPPGQGSWGKNIQYF. Using reference TRBV7-2 and TRBJ2-4 for the parts outside the CDR3, the full variable domain is GAGVSQSPSNKVTEKGKDVELRCDPISGHTALYWYRQSLGQGLEFLIYFQGNSAPDKSGLPSDRFSAERTGGSVSTLTIQRTQQEDSAVYLCASSHPPGQGSWGKNIQYFGAGTRLSVL.